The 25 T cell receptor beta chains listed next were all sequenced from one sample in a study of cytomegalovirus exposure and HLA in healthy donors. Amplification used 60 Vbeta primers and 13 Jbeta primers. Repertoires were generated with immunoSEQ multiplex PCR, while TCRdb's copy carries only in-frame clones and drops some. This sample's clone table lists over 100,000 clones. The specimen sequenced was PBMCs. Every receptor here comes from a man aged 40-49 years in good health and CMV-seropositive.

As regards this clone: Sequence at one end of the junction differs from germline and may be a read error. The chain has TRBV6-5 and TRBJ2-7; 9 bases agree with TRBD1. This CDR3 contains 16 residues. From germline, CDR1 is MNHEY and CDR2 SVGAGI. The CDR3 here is CASSYSLGTGRYEQYF. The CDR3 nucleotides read TGTGCCAGCAGCTACTCCCTTGGGACAGGGCGCTACGAGCAGTACTTC.

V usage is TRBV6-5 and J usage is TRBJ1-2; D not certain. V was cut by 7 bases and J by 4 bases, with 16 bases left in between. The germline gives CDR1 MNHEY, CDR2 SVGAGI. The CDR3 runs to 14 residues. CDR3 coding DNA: TGTGCCAGCACCATACGAGCGGGGTTCTATGGCTACACCTTC. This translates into CASTIRAGFYGYTF.

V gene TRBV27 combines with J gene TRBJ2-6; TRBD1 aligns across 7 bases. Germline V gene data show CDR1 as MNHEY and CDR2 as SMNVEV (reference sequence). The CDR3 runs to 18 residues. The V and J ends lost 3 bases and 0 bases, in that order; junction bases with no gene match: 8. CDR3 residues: CASSLSGTVSSGANVLTF. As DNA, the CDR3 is TGTGCCAGCAGTTTGTCCGGGACAGTCTCCTCTGGGGCCAACGTCCTGACTTTC.

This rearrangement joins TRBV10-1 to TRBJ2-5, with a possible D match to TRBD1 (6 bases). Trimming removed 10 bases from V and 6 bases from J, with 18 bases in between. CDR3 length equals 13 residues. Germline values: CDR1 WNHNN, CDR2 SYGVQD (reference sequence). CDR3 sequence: CATSQGAGKTQYF. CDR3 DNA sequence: TGCGCCACTTCACAGGGAGCAGGGAAGACCCAGTACTTC.

CDR3 loop: CASSQDISRGSGQFF. DNA of the CDR3: TGCGCCAGCAGCCAAGATATCTCCAGAGGGTCAGGGCAGTTCTTC. The chain couples TRBV4-3 to TRBJ2-1; tentative D call: TRBD2 (5 bases). The CDR3 totals 15 residues. V was shortened by 0 bases and J by 12 bases, with 18 bases between the two germline ends. Germline CDR1 and CDR2: LGHNA and YSLEER.

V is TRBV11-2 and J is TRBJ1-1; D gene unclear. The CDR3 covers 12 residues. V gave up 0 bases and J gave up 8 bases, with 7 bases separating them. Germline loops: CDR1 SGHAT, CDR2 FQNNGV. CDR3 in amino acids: CASSLDSFEAFF. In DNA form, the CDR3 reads TGTGCCAGCAGCTTAGATAGTTTCGAAGCTTTCTTT.

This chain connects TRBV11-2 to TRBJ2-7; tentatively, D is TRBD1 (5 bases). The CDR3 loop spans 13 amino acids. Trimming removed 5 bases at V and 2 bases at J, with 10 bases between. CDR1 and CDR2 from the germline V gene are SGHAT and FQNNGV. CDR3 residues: CASSQGPAYEQYF. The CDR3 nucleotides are TGTGCCAGCAGCCAGGGTCCAGCCTACGAGCAGTACTTC.

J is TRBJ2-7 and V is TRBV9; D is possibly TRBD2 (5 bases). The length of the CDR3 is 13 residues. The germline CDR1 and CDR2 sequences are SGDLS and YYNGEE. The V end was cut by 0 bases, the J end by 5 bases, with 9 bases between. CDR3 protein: CASSVEGADEQYF. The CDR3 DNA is TGTGCCAGCAGCGTAGAGGGAGCGGACGAGCAGTACTTC.

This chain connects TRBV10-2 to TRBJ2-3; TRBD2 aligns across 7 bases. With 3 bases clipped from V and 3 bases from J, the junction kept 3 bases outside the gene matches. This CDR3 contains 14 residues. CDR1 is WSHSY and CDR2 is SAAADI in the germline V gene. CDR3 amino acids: CASSDGGRTDTQYF. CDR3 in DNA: TGCGCCAGCAGTGACGGCGGGAGAACAGATACGCAGTATTTT.

Here the CDR3 DNA reads TGCGCCAGCAGCTTGGAGCTGGGGCAGAGCACAGATACGCAGTATTTT. Amino acids: CASSLELGQSTDTQYF. V gene TRBV5-1 combines with J gene TRBJ2-3, with D possibly TRBD1 on 5 matching bases. CDR3 length: 16 amino acids. Trimming cost V 0 bases and J 0 bases, with 11 bases left between them. CDR1 and CDR2 (germline): SGHRS, YFSETQ.

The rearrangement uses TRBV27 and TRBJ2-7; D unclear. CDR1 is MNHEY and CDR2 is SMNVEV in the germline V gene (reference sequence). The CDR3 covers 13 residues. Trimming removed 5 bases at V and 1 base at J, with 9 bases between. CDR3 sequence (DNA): TGTGCCAGCAGTCCCCTTCAGTCCTACGAGCAGTACTTC. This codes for CASSPLQSYEQYF.

The CDR3 DNA is TGCGCCAGCAGCTCCATGACAGGACGGACTGAAGCTTTCTTT. This gives the protein CASSSMTGRTEAFF. The gene calls are TRBV5-1 and TRBJ1-1; a weak D match, TRBD1 (6 bases). Deletions cut 3 bases from V and 5 bases from J, with 14 bases between. CDR3 length: 14 amino acids. CDR1 and CDR2 (germline): SGHRS, YFSETQ.

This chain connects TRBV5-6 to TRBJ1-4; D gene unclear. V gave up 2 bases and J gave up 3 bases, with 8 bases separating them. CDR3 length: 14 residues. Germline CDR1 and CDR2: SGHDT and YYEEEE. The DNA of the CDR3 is TGTGCCAGCAGCTTTATAAATTCTAATGAAAAACTGTTTTTT. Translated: CASSFINSNEKLFF.

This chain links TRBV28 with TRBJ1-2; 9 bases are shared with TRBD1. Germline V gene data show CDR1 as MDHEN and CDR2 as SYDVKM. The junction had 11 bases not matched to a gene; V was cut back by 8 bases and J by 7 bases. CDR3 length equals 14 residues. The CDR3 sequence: CASDGQGLAAGYTF. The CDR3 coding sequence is TGTGCCAGCGATGGACAGGGGTTAGCGGCTGGCTACACCTTC.

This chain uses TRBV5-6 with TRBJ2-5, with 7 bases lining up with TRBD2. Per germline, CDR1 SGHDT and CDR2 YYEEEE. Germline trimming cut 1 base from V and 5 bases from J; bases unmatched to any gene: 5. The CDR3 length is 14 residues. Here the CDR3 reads CASSLWEGRETQYF. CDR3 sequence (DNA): TGTGCCAGCAGCTTGTGGGAGGGCCGCGAGACCCAGTACTTC.

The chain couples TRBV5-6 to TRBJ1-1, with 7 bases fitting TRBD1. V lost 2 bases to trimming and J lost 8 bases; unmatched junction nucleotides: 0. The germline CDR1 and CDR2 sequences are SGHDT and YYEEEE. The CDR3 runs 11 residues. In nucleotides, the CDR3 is TGTGCCAGCAGCTTACAGGGGGAAGCTTTCTTT. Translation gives CASSLQGEAFF.

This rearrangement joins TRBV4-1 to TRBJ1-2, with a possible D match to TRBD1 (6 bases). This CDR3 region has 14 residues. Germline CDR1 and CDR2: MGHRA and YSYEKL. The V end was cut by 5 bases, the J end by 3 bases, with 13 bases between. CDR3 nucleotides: TGCGCCAGCAGCAAACAGGGAGTTGACTATGGCTACACCTTC. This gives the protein CASSKQGVDYGYTF.

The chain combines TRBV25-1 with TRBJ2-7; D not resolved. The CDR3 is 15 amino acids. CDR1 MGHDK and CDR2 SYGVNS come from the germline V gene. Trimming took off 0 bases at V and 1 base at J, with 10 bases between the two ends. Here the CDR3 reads CASSEYSYGSYEQYF. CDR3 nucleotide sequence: TGTGCCAGCAGTGAATACTCATACGGTTCCTACGAGCAGTACTTC.

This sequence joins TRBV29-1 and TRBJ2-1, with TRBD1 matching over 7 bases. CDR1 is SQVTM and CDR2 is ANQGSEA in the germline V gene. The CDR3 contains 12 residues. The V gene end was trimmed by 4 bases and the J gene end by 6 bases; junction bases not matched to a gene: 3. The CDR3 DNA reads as TGCAGCGTTGGGGGACAGTTCAATGAGCAGTTCTTC. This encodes CSVGGQFNEQFF.

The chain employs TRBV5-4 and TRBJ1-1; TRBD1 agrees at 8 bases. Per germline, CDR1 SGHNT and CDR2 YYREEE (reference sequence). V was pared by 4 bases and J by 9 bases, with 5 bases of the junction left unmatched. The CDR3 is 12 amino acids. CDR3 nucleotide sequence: TGTGCCAGCAGCCGGGACAGGCTGAAAGCTTTCTTT. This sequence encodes CASSRDRLKAFF.

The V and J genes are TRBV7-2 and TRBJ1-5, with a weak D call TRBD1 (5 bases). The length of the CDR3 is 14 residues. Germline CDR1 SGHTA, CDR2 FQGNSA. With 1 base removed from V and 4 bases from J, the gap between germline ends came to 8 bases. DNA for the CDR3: TGTGCCAGCAGCTTAGAGCCAGGGAATCAGCCCCAGCATTTT. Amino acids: CASSLEPGNQPQHF. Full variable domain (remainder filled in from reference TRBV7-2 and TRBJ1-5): GAGVSQSPSNKVTEKGKDVELRCDPISGHTALYWYRQSLGQGLEFLIYFQGNSAPDKSGLPSDRFSAERTGGSVSTLTIQRTQQEDSAVYLCASSLEPGNQPQHFGDGTRLSIL.

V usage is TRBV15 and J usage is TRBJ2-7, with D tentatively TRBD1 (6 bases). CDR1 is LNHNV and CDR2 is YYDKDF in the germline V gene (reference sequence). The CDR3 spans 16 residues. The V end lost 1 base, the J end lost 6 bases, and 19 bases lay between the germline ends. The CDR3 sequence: CATSRAIGQTFLEQYF. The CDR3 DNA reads TGTGCCACCAGCAGAGCAATCGGACAGACGTTTCTCGAGCAGTACTTC.

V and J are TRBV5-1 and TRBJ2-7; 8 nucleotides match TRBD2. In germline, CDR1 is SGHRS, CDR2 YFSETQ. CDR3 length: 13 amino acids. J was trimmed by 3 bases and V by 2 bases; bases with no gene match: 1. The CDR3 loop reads CASSFTSGYEQYF. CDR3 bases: TGCGCCAGCAGCTTCACTAGCGGCTACGAGCAGTACTTC.

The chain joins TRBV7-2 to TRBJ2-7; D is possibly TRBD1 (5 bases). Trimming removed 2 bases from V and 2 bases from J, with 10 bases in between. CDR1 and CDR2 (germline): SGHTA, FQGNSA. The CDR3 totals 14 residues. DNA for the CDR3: TGTGCCAGCAGCTTACAGGGCCAGACCTACGAGCAGTACTTC. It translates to CASSLQGQTYEQYF.

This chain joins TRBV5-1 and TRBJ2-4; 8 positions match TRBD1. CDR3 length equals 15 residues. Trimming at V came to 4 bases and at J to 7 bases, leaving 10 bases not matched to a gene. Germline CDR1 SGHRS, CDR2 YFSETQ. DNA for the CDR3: TGCGCCAGCAGCCCATTGGACAGGGAGAGGAACATTCAGTACTTC. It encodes CASSPLDRERNIQYF.